A selection of T cell receptor beta chains follows, all from one sample in a study of OX40 agonist ivuxolimab in advanced cancers. TCRdb keeps only in-frame clones here, not all; method: immunoSEQ multiplex PCR. The sample carries tens of thousands of clones, roughly 89% recorded once. Source: CD4+ or CD8+ T cells sorted from blood, taken in a trial of the OX40 agonist ivuxolimab. These receptors originate from an adult with an advanced solid tumor such as melanoma, head and neck, liver or kidney cancer. CDR3s include the opening cysteine and the closing phenylalanine or tryptophan. The order of the fields is J gene, V gene, clone size, D gene, CDR3 DNA, CDR3 protein. The D gene is left open where the match is weak. Clone size is not always given. Where it is, it says once, few, many or a class for expanded clones.

j_call: TRBJ2-3; v_call: TRBV4-2; clone_size: -; d_call: -; cdr3_nt: TGTGCCAGCAGCCAGGGGATGGGTGTCCGCACAGATACGCAGTATTTT; cdr3_aa: CASSQGMGVRTDTQYF
j_call: TRBJ1-1; v_call: TRBV19; clone_size: -; d_call: TRBD1; cdr3_nt: TGTGCCAGTAACCCTGGGCAGGGGGTTGGTACTGAAGCTTTCTTT; cdr3_aa: CASNPGQGVGTEAFF
j_call: TRBJ2-5; v_call: TRBV19; clone_size: -; d_call: TRBD2; cdr3_nt: TGTGCCAGTAGTCTCCTGGGTGCGGGAGGGCCAGGGGAGACCCAGTACTTC; cdr3_aa: CASSLLGAGGPGETQYF
j_call: TRBJ2-3; v_call: TRBV6-6; clone_size: -; d_call: TRBD2; cdr3_nt: TGTGCCAGCAAGGACCCAGCGGGAGAAACAGATACGCAGTATTTT; cdr3_aa: CASKDPAGETDTQYF
j_call: TRBJ1-2; v_call: TRBV4-2; clone_size: -; d_call: -; cdr3_nt: TGTGCCAGCAGCCAAGCGGCAGGGGCTAACTATGGCTACACCTTC; cdr3_aa: CASSQAAGANYGYTF
j_call: TRBJ1-2; v_call: TRBV27; clone_size: once; d_call: TRBD1; cdr3_nt: TGTGCCAGCAGTACAGGGGCGTCTGGCTACACCTTC; cdr3_aa: CASSTGASGYTF
j_call: TRBJ2-7; v_call: TRBV4-2; clone_size: -; d_call: TRBD2; cdr3_nt: TGTGCCAGCAGCCAAGATCGCGGGAGTATCTACGAGCAGTACTTC; cdr3_aa: CASSQDRGSIYEQYF
j_call: TRBJ2-2; v_call: TRBV4-1; clone_size: few; d_call: -; cdr3_nt: TGCGCCAGCAGCCAACAGGGTAGCACCGGGGAGCTGTTTTTT; cdr3_aa: CASSQQGSTGELFF
j_call: TRBJ2-1; v_call: TRBV19; clone_size: -; d_call: TRBD2; cdr3_nt: TGTGCCAGTAGTAAAAGGAGGACTAGCGGGAGGAGTTCCTACAATGAGCAGTTCTTC; cdr3_aa: CASSKRRTSGRSSYNEQFF
j_call: TRBJ1-2; v_call: TRBV16; clone_size: -; d_call: -; cdr3_nt: TGTGCCAGCAGCCAATCCGGGACTCTTAACTATGGCTACACCTTC; cdr3_aa: CASSQSGTLNYGYTF
j_call: TRBJ1-3; v_call: TRBV21-1; clone_size: -; d_call: -; cdr3_nt: TGTGCCAGCAGGCCGGGACTTCTCTTTGGAAACACCATATATTTT; cdr3_aa: CASRPGLLFGNTIYF
j_call: TRBJ2-5; v_call: TRBV11-2; clone_size: -; d_call: -; cdr3_nt: TGTGCCAGCAGCCCCCAAGAGACCCAGTACTTC; cdr3_aa: CASSPQETQYF
j_call: TRBJ2-5; v_call: TRBV6-1; clone_size: -; d_call: -; cdr3_nt: TGTGCCAGCAGTTGGCGTTCTGAGACCCAGTACTTC; cdr3_aa: CASSWRSETQYF
j_call: TRBJ2-1; v_call: TRBV19; clone_size: -; d_call: -; cdr3_nt: TGTGCCAGTAATCCAATTAGCGGCCCCTACAATGAGCAGTTCTTC; cdr3_aa: CASNPISGPYNEQFF
j_call: TRBJ1-5; v_call: TRBV19; clone_size: -; d_call: TRBD1; cdr3_nt: TGTGCCAGTAGGGGACAGGGGCATCAGCCCCAGCATTTT; cdr3_aa: CASRGQGHQPQHF
j_call: TRBJ1-5; v_call: TRBV7-2; clone_size: -; d_call: TRBD1; cdr3_nt: TGTGCCAGCAGCTCCGGACTACAGGGGGCGCGAAGTCAGCCCCAGCATTTT; cdr3_aa: CASSSGLQGARSQPQHF
j_call: TRBJ2-1; v_call: TRBV5-1; clone_size: -; d_call: -; cdr3_nt: TGCGCCAGCAGCTTGTCGGGGCGGGAAAACAATGAGCAGTTCTTC; cdr3_aa: CASSLSGRENNEQFF
j_call: TRBJ1-2; v_call: TRBV28; clone_size: -; d_call: -; cdr3_nt: TGTGCCAGCAGTTCGGGACTACTCCCCTATGGCTACACCTTC; cdr3_aa: CASSSGLLPYGYTF
j_call: TRBJ2-5; v_call: TRBV7-2; clone_size: -; d_call: -; cdr3_nt: TGTGCCAGCAGCTTTCAACAGCAAGAGACCCAGTACTTC; cdr3_aa: CASSFQQQETQYF
j_call: TRBJ1-1; v_call: TRBV9; clone_size: -; d_call: -; cdr3_nt: TGTGCCAGCAGCCCGAGCTGGCAGTGGGGGTCCACTGAAGCTTTCTTT; cdr3_aa: CASSPSWQWGSTEAFF
j_call: TRBJ2-7; v_call: TRBV9; clone_size: -; d_call: TRBD2; cdr3_nt: TGTGCCAGCAGCGTAGGCGGGAGCTCCTACGAGCAGTACTTC; cdr3_aa: CASSVGGSSYEQYF
j_call: TRBJ1-1; v_call: TRBV4-2; clone_size: -; d_call: TRBD1; cdr3_nt: TGTGCCAGCAGCCACGGAGGGACAGGGGACACTGAAGCTTTCTTT; cdr3_aa: CASSHGGTGDTEAFF
j_call: TRBJ2-7; v_call: TRBV6-5; clone_size: -; d_call: -; cdr3_nt: TGTGCCAGCAGTCGATCCCCTCGCCTCTCCTACGAGCAGTACTTC; cdr3_aa: CASSRSPRLSYEQYF
j_call: TRBJ2-3; v_call: TRBV14; clone_size: -; d_call: -; cdr3_nt: TGTGCCAGCAGCCCGCCTCTCGGGCCGCCGAGGGCAGATACGCAGTATTTT; cdr3_aa: CASSPPLGPPRADTQYF
j_call: TRBJ2-7; v_call: TRBV6-6; clone_size: once; d_call: TRBD2; cdr3_nt: TGTGCCAGCAGAGGACTAGCGGAGGGGGGCTACGAGCAGTACTTC; cdr3_aa: CASRGLAEGGYEQYF
j_call: TRBJ2-7; v_call: TRBV27; clone_size: -; d_call: TRBD2; cdr3_nt: TGTGCCAGCGCGGGGGGCCCAGGCGAGCAGTACTTC; cdr3_aa: CASAGGPGEQYF
j_call: TRBJ2-5; v_call: TRBV30; clone_size: -; d_call: -; cdr3_nt: TGTGCCTGGAGTCGGCGGAACTTCCAAGAGACCCAGTACTTC; cdr3_aa: CAWSRRNFQETQYF
j_call: TRBJ1-1; v_call: TRBV7-3; clone_size: -; d_call: -; cdr3_nt: TGTGCCAGCAGCTTTAGGGGAAACACTGAAGCTTTCTTT; cdr3_aa: CASSFRGNTEAFF
j_call: TRBJ2-7; v_call: TRBV6-4; clone_size: -; d_call: TRBD1; cdr3_nt: TGTGCCAGCAGTGACTCAGACAGGGACCTCTCCTACGAGCAGTACTTC; cdr3_aa: CASSDSDRDLSYEQYF
j_call: TRBJ2-5; v_call: TRBV19; clone_size: -; d_call: TRBD1; cdr3_nt: TGTGCCAGTAGTTCCCGGACAGGGGAAGAGACCCAGTACTTC; cdr3_aa: CASSSRTGEETQYF
j_call: TRBJ2-4; v_call: TRBV10-2; clone_size: -; d_call: -; cdr3_nt: TGCGCCAGCAGTGAGTCAGAGGGCATTCAGTACTTC; cdr3_aa: CASSESEGIQYF
j_call: TRBJ2-3; v_call: TRBV19; clone_size: -; d_call: TRBD2; cdr3_nt: TGTGCCAGTAGTATAGGTCGGGCGGGAGTTAGCACAGATACGCAGTATTTT; cdr3_aa: CASSIGRAGVSTDTQYF
j_call: TRBJ2-3; v_call: TRBV5-4; clone_size: -; d_call: -; cdr3_nt: TGTGCCAGCAGCTTCGGGGAACCTAGCACAGATACGCAGTATTTT; cdr3_aa: CASSFGEPSTDTQYF
j_call: TRBJ2-6; v_call: TRBV9; clone_size: -; d_call: -; cdr3_nt: TGTGCCAGCAGCGTAGAACAGGGACGGCCTGGGGCCAACGTCCTGACTTTC; cdr3_aa: CASSVEQGRPGANVLTF
j_call: TRBJ1-6; v_call: TRBV28; clone_size: -; d_call: -; cdr3_nt: TGTGCCAGCTTCATTAGGAATTCACCCCTCCACTTT; cdr3_aa: CASFIRNSPLHF
j_call: TRBJ2-7; v_call: TRBV27; clone_size: -; d_call: TRBD2; cdr3_nt: TGTGCCAGCAGTCGCAGGGGCGGGACTAGCGGAGTCTCCTACGAGCAGTACTTC; cdr3_aa: CASSRRGGTSGVSYEQYF
j_call: TRBJ1-5; v_call: TRBV30; clone_size: few; d_call: TRBD1; cdr3_nt: TGTGCCTGGAGTGTTACAGGGGGCATGCAGCCCCAGCATTTT; cdr3_aa: CAWSVTGGMQPQHF
j_call: TRBJ2-2; v_call: TRBV18; clone_size: few; d_call: -; cdr3_nt: TGTGCCAGCTCACCGGACTCGAACACCGGGGAGCTGTTTTTT; cdr3_aa: CASSPDSNTGELFF
j_call: TRBJ1-4; v_call: TRBV28; clone_size: -; d_call: -; cdr3_nt: TGTGCCAGCAGCAGGGCGAATGAAAAACTGTTTTTT; cdr3_aa: CASSRANEKLFF
j_call: TRBJ1-1; v_call: TRBV27; clone_size: few; d_call: TRBD1; cdr3_nt: TGTGCCAGCAGCTCCGGGACAGGGGGCAGGACTGAAGCTTTCTTT; cdr3_aa: CASSSGTGGRTEAFF
j_call: TRBJ2-1; v_call: TRBV2; clone_size: -; d_call: TRBD2; cdr3_nt: TGTGCCAGCAGAAGACAGACTAGCGGGATGGGTGGTGAGCAGTTCTTC; cdr3_aa: CASRRQTSGMGGEQFF
j_call: TRBJ2-2; v_call: TRBV5-1; clone_size: -; d_call: -; cdr3_nt: TGCGCCAGCAGCTTGGAGGGCAGGGGTTCCACCGGGGAGCTGTTTTTT; cdr3_aa: CASSLEGRGSTGELFF
j_call: TRBJ2-5; v_call: TRBV28; clone_size: -; d_call: -; cdr3_nt: TGTGCCAGCAGTGTGGGCAGCCTGGACCAAGAGACCCAGTACTTC; cdr3_aa: CASSVGSLDQETQYF
j_call: TRBJ1-6; v_call: TRBV28; clone_size: -; d_call: -; cdr3_nt: TGTGCCAGCGGATTAACAGGGAGGCCACCCCTCCACTTT; cdr3_aa: CASGLTGRPPLHF
j_call: TRBJ1-2; v_call: TRBV5-5; clone_size: -; d_call: -; cdr3_nt: TGTGCCAGCAGCTTAAGGGGGTTCGAAGGCTACACCTTC; cdr3_aa: CASSLRGFEGYTF
j_call: TRBJ2-5; v_call: TRBV6-5; clone_size: -; d_call: TRBD2; cdr3_nt: TGTGCCAGCAGTTTGAGTCTAGGTACGGGAGGAGAGACCCAGTACTTC; cdr3_aa: CASSLSLGTGGETQYF
j_call: TRBJ2-5; v_call: TRBV28; clone_size: -; d_call: -; cdr3_nt: TGTGCCAGCTTTGGGGCGTTGGAGACCCAGTACTTC; cdr3_aa: CASFGALETQYF
j_call: TRBJ1-3; v_call: TRBV11-2; clone_size: -; d_call: -; cdr3_nt: TGTGCCAGCAGCCCCCCCCCTGGAAACACCATATATTTT; cdr3_aa: CASSPPPGNTIYF
j_call: TRBJ2-7; v_call: TRBV6-5; clone_size: -; d_call: TRBD2; cdr3_nt: TGTGCCAGCAGGGAAGCGGGAGGCTCCTACGAGCAGTACTTC; cdr3_aa: CASREAGGSYEQYF
j_call: TRBJ2-6; v_call: TRBV15; clone_size: -; d_call: -; cdr3_nt: TGTGCCACCAGTCCTCCGAGGGCTGGGGCCAACGTCCTGACTTTC; cdr3_aa: CATSPPRAGANVLTF
j_call: TRBJ2-2; v_call: TRBV6-5; clone_size: -; d_call: -; cdr3_nt: TGTGCCAGCAGTAAATTCAGGGCCGGGGAGGAGCTGTTTTTT; cdr3_aa: CASSKFRAGEELFF
j_call: TRBJ2-3; v_call: TRBV19; clone_size: -; d_call: -; cdr3_nt: TGTGCCAGTAGTATGGGGGGCCGCACAGATACGCAGTATTTT; cdr3_aa: CASSMGGRTDTQYF
j_call: TRBJ2-3; v_call: TRBV10-3; clone_size: -; d_call: TRBD2; cdr3_nt: TGTGCCATCAGTGAGTCACGAGAAGCGGGAATCACAGATACGCAGTATTTT; cdr3_aa: CAISESREAGITDTQYF
j_call: TRBJ2-7; v_call: TRBV28; clone_size: -; d_call: TRBD2; cdr3_nt: TGTGCCAGCATTAGCGGGAGCACCTACGAGCAGTACTTC; cdr3_aa: CASISGSTYEQYF
j_call: TRBJ2-2; v_call: TRBV18; clone_size: -; d_call: -; cdr3_nt: TGTGCCAGCTCACCACACTGGACCGGGGAGCTGTTTTTT; cdr3_aa: CASSPHWTGELFF
j_call: TRBJ1-1; v_call: TRBV27; clone_size: -; d_call: -; cdr3_nt: TGTGCCAGCAGTTTATTTGCGACAGTAATGAACACTGAAGCTTTCTTT; cdr3_aa: CASSLFATVMNTEAFF
j_call: TRBJ2-3; v_call: TRBV19; clone_size: -; d_call: -; cdr3_nt: TGTGCCAGTAGTCCAGGGACCGCGACAAATACGCAGTATTTT; cdr3_aa: CASSPGTATNTQYF
j_call: TRBJ1-1; v_call: TRBV2; clone_size: -; d_call: -; cdr3_nt: TGTGCCAGCAGTCCCGTCGGACAGATTATTGAAGCTTTCTTT; cdr3_aa: CASSPVGQIIEAFF
j_call: TRBJ2-5; v_call: TRBV5-4; clone_size: -; d_call: TRBD1; cdr3_nt: TGTGCCAGCAGCTTGGAGGGGGCCTTGGGAGAGACCCAGTACTTC; cdr3_aa: CASSLEGALGETQYF